The present TCR beta chain was sequenced within a study of CXCR3-negative and CXCR3-positive naive CD8 T cells (dated by TCRdb to 2018 to 2020). At the level of the whole study: In total, about 150 million TRB reads were obtained, or roughly 1.5 +/- 0.3 million reads per library. Diversity and physicochemical repertoire analyses covered roughly ten donors pooled from two independent experiments. TRBV-TRBJ cluster analysis included naive subsets from 5 donors and memory cells from 3 donors. Overall results and qualifications from the work: Repertoire diversity was comparably high in both naive subsets but much lower in memory CD8+ T cells. Within the same donor, TRBV-TRBJ usage looked similar between naive CXCR3-negative and CXCR3-positive cells, but memory cells had distinct patterns. Because surface CD5, which is linked to self-reactivity in mice, was comparable between the naive subsets, TCR interaction strength was also inferred from TRB CDR3 physicochemical properties. Because CXCR3 expression was partially decreased after cryopreservation, freshly isolated PBMCs were used for most assays. Compared with CXCR3-negative naive cells, CXCR3-positive naive cells had TRB CDR3s with higher hydrophobicity (lower Kidera factor 4), lower energy, and higher strength and volume indices.

In regard to this clonotype: The antigen it recognizes is unknown.

Sequencing was performed on a NextSeq 550. The Human TCR Profiling Kit (MiLaboratory) was used to prepare UMI-labeled 5' RACE TRB cDNA libraries. The full amount of extracted RNA was used for cDNA synthesis, and the full amount of resulting cDNA was used for PCR amplification. Libraries were prepared in parallel using an identical number of PCR cycles. As for the authors' bioinformatics: MIGEC and MiXCR extracted about 48,000 +/- 9,800 unique UMI-labeled TRB cDNA molecules per library, requiring at least two reads per UMI. An average of around 40,000 +/- 10,000 functional in-frame TRB CDR3 nucleotide clonotypes without stop codons was found per library. After each sample was downsampled to 5000 UMI-labeled TRB molecules, VDJtools was used to calculate diversity metrics such as normalized Shannon-Wiener and Chao1. Clonotype-size-weighted physicochemical properties of the central five CDR3 residues (interaction energy, strength, volume and Kidera factor 4) were computed in VDJtools. TCRdb reprocessed the raw reads; every CDR3 protein sequence is a single record, and DNA is not supplied. The V and J calls and clone size are TCRdb's, not the authors'. This sample's table contains 120,000 or so distinct CDR3 sequences. Together, the top ten hold approximately 0.54% of the sample.

From the cysteine through the phenylalanine, the CDR3 covers 11 amino acids. The DNA is unrecorded. The germline V gene (reference sequence) gives CDR1 as SEHNR and CDR2 as FQNEAQ. For every CD8+ T cell subset, under 350,000 cells were flow-sorted straight into RLT lysis buffer, and each subset was sorted in triplicate. To exclude memory contaminants, naive CD8+ T cells were stringently defined as CD45RO-CCR7+CD27+CD95-. Using standard density gradient centrifugation, peripheral blood mononuclear cells were isolated from buffy coats. A FACSAria III was used to flow-sort naive CD8+ T cells into CXCR3-negative and CXCR3-positive populations. An RNeasy Mini Kit was used to extract total RNA from the sorted cells.

This TCR was recovered from a human donor in good health. Some clones in this sample may be carry-over from other donors' samples. Sequencing was carried out using naive CXCR3+ CD8+ T cells from blood. The sample's cell subset or site label, decoded: CD45RO-CCR7+CD27+CD95- naive CD8+ T cells expressing CXCR3 (TNR3+). This chain is built from TRBV7-9 and TRBJ1-1. For the CDR3, the sequence is CASSLFREAFF.